This T cell receptor (beta chain) came from a study of blood T cell repertoires in COVID-19 (dated by TCRdb to about 2020). For the study in its entirety: The collaborator samples originated in the United States, Italy and Spain and spanned the acute and convalescent phases of COVID-19. A freely available public database, intended as a resource for researchers studying the immune response to SARS-CoV-2, is where the repertoires were released. Samples were obtained from the ongoing ImmuneRACE study (first 160 participants) and from some 1,300 subjects provided by 6 global collaborators. Where available, HLA class I and class II types were obtained from metadata supplied by the sample provider rather than from assay-based typing. The dataset comprised deeply sampled blood TCRbeta repertoires from subjects exposed to, actively infected with, or recovered from COVID-19. The material from the prospective study consisted of cDNA or gDNA derived from T cells, B-cell-depleted T cells, or PBMCs. Sample metadata almost always included a de-identified subject ID, COVID-19 status, age in years and sex.

V is reduced by 4 bases and J by 2 bases, leaving a spacing of 7 bases between them. The cysteine opens and the phenylalanine closes a CDR3 of 13 amino acids. Left in the record is the CDR3 DNA by itself, 39 bases read in frame from the first base. CDR1 and CDR2 were assigned from the germline V gene as SGHTA and FQGNSA. What the study reported, not specific to this receptor: How much clinical and demographic metadata was included differed by source and by participant, and the metadata was provided uncurated.

TCRbeta CDR3 regions were amplified from genomic DNA by means of the immunoSEQ Assay, a bias-controlled multiplex PCR. Per the original workflow: The number of nucleated cells in each sample was estimated from the amplification of reference gene primers within the assay. To quantify the absolute abundance of each unique TCRbeta CDR3 rearrangement, sequence reads were collapsed and filtered. For each sample, productive Simpson clonality was calculated as the square root of Simpson's diversity index across productive rearrangements. Drawn from immuneACCESS, this table holds only the in-frame rearrangements with V and J called that TCRdb kept. Clones are partly lost; checked studies trace under half to an unresolved V gene and leave the rest unexplained. D and trimming come from the DNA, and the V and J calls and clone size come from that table. The sample has roughly 16,000 clones on record, 82% of them singletons. The ten largest clones capture roughly a fifth of the sample.

Collaborating institutions collected whole blood in K2EDTA tubes following their own protocols. Collaborator samples were shipped for TCRbeta analysis as frozen whole blood, isolated PBMCs, or DNA extracted from either sample type. This clone was counted a few times. It has no known antigen specificity. No much larger clone exists at a distance of one base, and base qualities are not known. This receptor chain uses TRBV7-2 and TRBJ2-3, with no D gene named confidently. The clonotype originates from a man older than 75 with active COVID-19. The sequencing sample was made of peripheral blood. The nucleotides read TGTGCCAGCAGCTCCTATTCCACAGATACGCAGTATTTT. This encodes CASSSYSTDTQYF.